The rows below give T cell receptor beta chains drawn from one sample of a study of cytomegalovirus exposure and HLA in healthy donors. Libraries were prepared by immunoSEQ multiplex PCR; TCRdb keeps only in-frame clonotypes and omits some of them. This repertoire includes around 140,000 clones. What was sequenced was PBMCs. These receptors all stem from a young woman in good health and CMV-seronegative. Both conserved end residues are trimmed from each CDR3. Fields, in order: J gene, V gene, CDR3 protein.

TRBJ2-3 | TRBV4-1 | ASSQVLLAGETQY
TRBJ2-5 | TRBV9 | ASSWQGQGGETQY
TRBJ2-7 | TRBV6-1 | ASFFSAISYEQY
TRBJ2-5 | TRBV14 | ASSQEMVFNGLETQY
TRBJ2-6 | TRBV13 | ASSLGQGEANVLT
TRBJ2-3 | TRBV7-3 | ASSPSGGVGTQY
TRBJ2-7 | TRBV6-1 | ASRVEVYYEQY
TRBJ2-7 | TRBV6-5 | ASRKRLGEQY
TRBJ1-2 | TRBV9 | ASSVGGTGVFGYT
TRBJ2-2 | TRBV15 | ATSRDELLDTGELF
TRBJ1-2 | TRBV2 | ASSDQPYDRGPLYGYT
TRBJ1-5 | TRBV30 | AWRPTGVTQPQH
TRBJ1-1 | TRBV11-3 | ASSSIQSTEAF
TRBJ1-1 | TRBV30 | AWSWEPNTEAF
TRBJ2-7 | TRBV7-9 | ASRSTYEQY
TRBJ2-3 | TRBV6-1 | ASSDRSSGRRGAQY
TRBJ2-5 | TRBV2 | ASSSDRAETQY
TRBJ2-5 | TRBV28 | ASSLTSAETQY
TRBJ2-7 | TRBV2 | ASRLLPQTYEQY
TRBJ2-1 | TRBV19 | ASSSWTSGPRSYNEQF
TRBJ2-2 | TRBV6-4 | ASADSGGTGELF
NA | TRBV6-6 | ASIGGDEQY
TRBJ2-3 | TRBV7-2 | ASSPDYLRTDTQY
TRBJ2-1 | TRBV7-9 | ASSGPPGLAGGPYNEQF
TRBJ1-1 | TRBV6-5 | ASRSGVLNTEAF
TRBJ1-1 | TRBV6-1 | ASSESGSISKAF
TRBJ2-1 | TRBV29-1 | SVDGGSGSRSEQF
TRBJ2-5 | TRBV6-6 | ASHSNRGQGGETQY
TRBJ2-1 | TRBV5-1 | ASSFGSGNSYNEQF
TRBJ1-1 | TRBV5-1 | ASSLGGNTEAF
TRBJ1-3 | TRBV9 | ASSARDSSGNTIY
TRBJ2-3 | TRBV6-5 | ASSSPGDTQY
TRBJ2-2 | TRBV9 | ASSKGAGATTGELF
NA | TRBV2 | ASSEAMAGGPSEQY
TRBJ2-1 | TRBV11-3 | ASSLRDNYNEQF
TRBJ1-2 | TRBV7-9 | ASSKEGYHGYT
TRBJ2-3 | TRBV7-8 | ASSPGTSMDTQY
TRBJ1-2 | TRBV7-2 | ASSRSRGREGGYT
TRBJ2-7 | TRBV28 | ASSSLYEQY
TRBJ2-3 | TRBV18 | ASSPLARLANTDTQY
TRBJ2-1 | TRBV21-1 | ASSKGGGVMSSYNEQF
TRBJ1-1 | TRBV18 | ASSPGPGIIGAF
TRBJ1-5 | TRBV4-1 | ASSQDSLGQIISNQPQH
TRBJ1-1 | TRBV19 | ASSIGQGEAF
TRBJ2-1 | TRBV29-1 | SVGASGSYEQF
TRBJ2-1 | TRBV27 | ASSVQPRGNEQF
TRBJ1-4 | TRBV6-5 | ASARERDEKLF
TRBJ1-2 | TRBV5-5 | ASSRDTVSRGYT
TRBJ1-2 | TRBV6-5 | ASSGQFSPYGYT
TRBJ2-2 | TRBV27 | ASSLLASGTHTGELF
TRBJ2-5 | TRBV7-9 | ASSSHSGTRQETQY
TRBJ2-3 | TRBV5-1 | ASSSGGTSTDTQY
TRBJ1-1 | TRBV5-4 | ASSLVADTEAF
TRBJ2-7 | TRBV5-4 | ASSLELAGVTYYEQY
TRBJ2-7 | TRBV5-4 | ASRAGTSGTTYEQY
TRBJ2-3 | TRBV28 | ASSPPGRPDTQY
TRBJ2-3 | TRBV10-3 | AISESRTSGRVDTQY
TRBJ2-2 | TRBV29-1 | SVRDTSPNTGELF